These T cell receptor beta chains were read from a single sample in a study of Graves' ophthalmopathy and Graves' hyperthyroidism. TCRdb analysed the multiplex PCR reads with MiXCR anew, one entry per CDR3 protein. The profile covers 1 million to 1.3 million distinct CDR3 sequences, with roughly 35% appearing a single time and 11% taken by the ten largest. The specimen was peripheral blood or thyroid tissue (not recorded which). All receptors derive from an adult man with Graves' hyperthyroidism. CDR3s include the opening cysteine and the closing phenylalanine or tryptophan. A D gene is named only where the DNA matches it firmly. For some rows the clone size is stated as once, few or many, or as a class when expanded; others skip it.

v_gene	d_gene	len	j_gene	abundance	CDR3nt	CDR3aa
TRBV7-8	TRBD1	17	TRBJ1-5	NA	TGTGCCAGCAGCTCATCGGACAGGGGTTATGGCAATCAGCCCCAGCATTTT	CASSSSDRGYGNQPQHF
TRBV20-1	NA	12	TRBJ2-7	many	TGCAGTGCTAGGCTTGTACCCTACGAGCAGTACTTC	CSARLVPYEQYF
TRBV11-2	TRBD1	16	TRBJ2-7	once	TGTGCCAGCAGCGAGGGGGACAGCTATAGCTCCTACGAGCAGTACTTC	CASSEGDSYSSYEQYF
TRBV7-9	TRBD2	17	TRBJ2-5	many	TGTGCCAGCAGATCGAGACTAGCGGGGGGTTCGGGGGAGACCCAGTACTTC	CASRSRLAGGSGETQYF
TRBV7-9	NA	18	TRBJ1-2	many	TGTGCCAGCAGCTTTGGAAGCCAGCGACCGCTAGAGAACTATGGCTACACCTTC	CASSFGSQRPLENYGYTF
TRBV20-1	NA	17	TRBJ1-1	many	TGCAGTGCACCCAACCGGGACCCGCGGGACCCGAACACTGAAGCTTTCTTT	CSAPNRDPRDPNTEAFF
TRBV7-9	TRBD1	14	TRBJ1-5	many	TGTGCCAGCAGCTTAACAGGGGACAGCCAGCCCCAGCATTTT	CASSLTGDSQPQHF
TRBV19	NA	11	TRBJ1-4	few	TGTGCCAGTAGTATGCGGGAAAAACTGTTTTTT	CASSMREKLFF
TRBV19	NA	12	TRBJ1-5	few	TGTGCCGAATCGGGGTACAATCAGCCCCAGCATTTT	CAESGYNQPQHF
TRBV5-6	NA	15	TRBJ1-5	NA	TGTGCCAGCAGCCCGGCGGGACAAGGTTATCAGCCCCAGCATTTT	CASSPAGQGYQPQHF
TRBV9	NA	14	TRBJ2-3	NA	TGTGCCAGCAGCGTGGGGGGGCCCACAGATACGCAGTATTTT	CASSVGGPTDTQYF
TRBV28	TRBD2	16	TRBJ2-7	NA	TGTGCCAGCAGGGAGTCCGGGACTAGCGGGAGGGGCGAGCAGTACTTC	CASRESGTSGRGEQYF